This T cell receptor beta chain was sequenced for a study of T cell repertoires in cytomegalovirus infection. The overall study: Based on public TCR beta signatures, there were indications of CMV infection and of a matching HLA type.

One entry per CDR3 protein, called by TCRdb with MiXCR from the reads. The sample has approximately 500,000 distinct CDR3 sequences; approximately 15% are singletons. The V gene's germline CDR1 is DFQATT and CDR2 SNEGSKA (reference sequence). The CDR3 length is 14 residues. Trimming removed 0 bases from V and 4 bases from J, with 12 bases in between. This clonotype was seen more than once but under ten times. The antigen is unknown. Regarding the study as a whole: Cumulative frequency of public TCR beta families picked out carriers of CMV plus the relevant HLA. The ex vivo response showed dominance by HLA-C-restricted CMV-specific TCR beta clonotypes.

This rearrangement joins TRBV20-1 to TRBJ2-5; possible D gene TRBD2, 6 bases. The sequencing input was CD8+ T cells from PBMCs. This receptor was identified in a human donor in good health (CMV status not recorded). Some clones in this sample may be carry-over from other donors' samples. CDR3 loop: CSARDHVGGETQYF. Here the CDR3 DNA reads TGCAGTGCTAGAGATCATGTGGGAGGAGAGACCCAGTACTTC.